Detailed here is one T cell receptor (beta chain). These data are taken from a study of blood T cell repertoires in COVID-19. Study summary: The United States, Italy and Spain were the sources of the acute and convalescent COVID-19 samples.

Per the germline V gene, CDR1 is LNHDA and CDR2 is SQIVND (reference sequence). V dropped 0 bases and J dropped 4 bases, with 22 bases sitting between them. This CDR3 comprises 19 residues. Method: immunoSEQ multiplex PCR; TCRdb's copy keeps in-frame clones and lacks some. The table lists 350,000 to 450,000 clones, approximately 90% of them singletons, with around 1.5% in the top ten. Source material: peripheral blood. This chain links TRBV19 with TRBJ1-5; a possible D gene is TRBD1 (6 bases). The receptor was derived from a woman between 40 and 55 years old with COVID-19, enrolled during active disease. This CDR3 reads CASSIDHGGATGRNQPQHF. As DNA, the CDR3 is TGTGCCAGTAGTATAGATCATGGGGGGGCAACCGGGAGAAATCAGCCCCAGCATTTT.